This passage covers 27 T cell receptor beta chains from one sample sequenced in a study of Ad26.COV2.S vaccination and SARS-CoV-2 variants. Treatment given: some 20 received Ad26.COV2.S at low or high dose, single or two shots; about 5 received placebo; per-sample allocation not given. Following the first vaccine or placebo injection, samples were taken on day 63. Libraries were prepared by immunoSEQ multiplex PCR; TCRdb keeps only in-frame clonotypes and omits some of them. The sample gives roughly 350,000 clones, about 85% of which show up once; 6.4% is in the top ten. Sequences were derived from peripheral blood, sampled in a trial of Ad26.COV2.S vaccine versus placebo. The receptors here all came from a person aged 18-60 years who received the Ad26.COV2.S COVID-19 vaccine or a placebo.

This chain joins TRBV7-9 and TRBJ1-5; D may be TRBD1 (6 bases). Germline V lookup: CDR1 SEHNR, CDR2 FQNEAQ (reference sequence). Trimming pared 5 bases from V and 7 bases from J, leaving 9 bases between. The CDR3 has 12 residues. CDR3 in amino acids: CASSTGNQPQHF. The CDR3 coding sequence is TGTGCCAGCAGCACAGGGAACCAGCCCCAGCATTTT.

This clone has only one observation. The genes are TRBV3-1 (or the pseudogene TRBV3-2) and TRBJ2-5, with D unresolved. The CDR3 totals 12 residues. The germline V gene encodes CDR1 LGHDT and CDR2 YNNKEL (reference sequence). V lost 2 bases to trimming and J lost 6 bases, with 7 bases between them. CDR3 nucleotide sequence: TGTGCCAGCAGCCAACCGAGGCAGACCCAGTACTTC. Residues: CASSQPRQTQYF.

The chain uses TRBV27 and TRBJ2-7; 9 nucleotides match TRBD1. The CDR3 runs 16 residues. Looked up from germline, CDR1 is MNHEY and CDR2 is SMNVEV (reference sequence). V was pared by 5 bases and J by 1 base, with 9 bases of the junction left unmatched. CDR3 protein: CASSTYTGGRSYEQYF. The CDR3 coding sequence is TGTGCCAGCAGTACCTATACAGGGGGCCGGTCCTACGAGCAGTACTTC.

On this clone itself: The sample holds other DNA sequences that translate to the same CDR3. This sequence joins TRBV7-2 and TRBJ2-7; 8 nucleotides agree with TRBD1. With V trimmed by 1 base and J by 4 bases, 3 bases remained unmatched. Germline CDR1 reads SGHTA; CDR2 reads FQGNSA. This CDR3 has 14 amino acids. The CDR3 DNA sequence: TGTGCCAGCAGCTTAGTCGGACAGGGATACGAGCAGTACTTC. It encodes CASSLVGQGYEQYF. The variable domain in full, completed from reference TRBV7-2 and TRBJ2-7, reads GAGVSQSPSNKVTEKGKDVELRCDPISGHTALYWYRQSLGQGLEFLIYFQGNSAPDKSGLPSDRFSAERTGGSVSTLTIQRTQQEDSAVYLCASSLVGQGYEQYFGPGTRLTVT.

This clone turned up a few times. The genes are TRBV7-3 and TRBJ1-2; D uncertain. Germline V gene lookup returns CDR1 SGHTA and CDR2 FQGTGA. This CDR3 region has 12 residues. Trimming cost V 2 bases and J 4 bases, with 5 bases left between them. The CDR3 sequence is CASSLRIYGYTF. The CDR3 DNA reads TGTGCCAGCAGCTTACGGATCTATGGCTACACCTTC.

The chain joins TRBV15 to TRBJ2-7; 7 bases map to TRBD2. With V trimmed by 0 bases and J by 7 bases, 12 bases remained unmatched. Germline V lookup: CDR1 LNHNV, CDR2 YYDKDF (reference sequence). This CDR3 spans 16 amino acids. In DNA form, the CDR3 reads TGTGCCACCAGCAGAGACATAGGGGCGGGAGTCCGGGAGCAGTACTTC. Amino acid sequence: CATSRDIGAGVREQYF.

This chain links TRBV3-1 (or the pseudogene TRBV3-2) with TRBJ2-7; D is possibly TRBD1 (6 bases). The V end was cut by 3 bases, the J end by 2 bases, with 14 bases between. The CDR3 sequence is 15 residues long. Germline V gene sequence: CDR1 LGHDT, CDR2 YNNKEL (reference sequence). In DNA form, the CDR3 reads TGTGCCAGCAGCCATTTCCCGGACAGCACCTACGAGCAGTACTTC. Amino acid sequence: CASSHFPDSTYEQYF.

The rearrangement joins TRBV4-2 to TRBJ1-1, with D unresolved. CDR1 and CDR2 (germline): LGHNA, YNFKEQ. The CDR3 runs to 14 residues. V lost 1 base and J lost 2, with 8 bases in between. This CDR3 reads CASSQVAVNTEAFF. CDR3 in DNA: TGTGCCAGCAGCCAAGTAGCGGTTAACACTGAAGCTTTCTTT.

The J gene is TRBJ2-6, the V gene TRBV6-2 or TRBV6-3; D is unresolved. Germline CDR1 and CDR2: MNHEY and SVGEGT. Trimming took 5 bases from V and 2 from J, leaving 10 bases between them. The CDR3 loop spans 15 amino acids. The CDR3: CASSLLTAGANVLTF. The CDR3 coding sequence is TGTGCCAGCAGTCTCTTGACTGCTGGGGCCAACGTCCTGACTTTC.

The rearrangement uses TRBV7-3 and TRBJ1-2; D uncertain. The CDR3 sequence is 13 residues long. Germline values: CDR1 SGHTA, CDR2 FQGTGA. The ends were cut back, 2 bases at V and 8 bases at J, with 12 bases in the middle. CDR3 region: CASSLAPLSGYTF. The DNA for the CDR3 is TGTGCCAGCAGCTTAGCCCCACTCTCGGGCTACACCTTC.

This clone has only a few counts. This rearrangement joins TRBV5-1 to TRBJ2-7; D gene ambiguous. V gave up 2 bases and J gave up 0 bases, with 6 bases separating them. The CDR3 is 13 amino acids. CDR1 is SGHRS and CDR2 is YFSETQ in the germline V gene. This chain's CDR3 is CASSFETSYEQYF. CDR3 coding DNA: TGCGCCAGCAGCTTCGAAACCTCCTACGAGCAGTACTTC.

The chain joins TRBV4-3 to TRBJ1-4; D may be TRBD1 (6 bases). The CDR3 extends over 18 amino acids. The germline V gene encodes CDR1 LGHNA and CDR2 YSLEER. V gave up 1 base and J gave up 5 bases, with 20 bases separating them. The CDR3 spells CASSQVGTRQAENEKLFF. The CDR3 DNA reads TGCGCCAGCAGCCAAGTTGGGACGAGACAGGCTGAAAATGAAAAACTGTTTTTT.

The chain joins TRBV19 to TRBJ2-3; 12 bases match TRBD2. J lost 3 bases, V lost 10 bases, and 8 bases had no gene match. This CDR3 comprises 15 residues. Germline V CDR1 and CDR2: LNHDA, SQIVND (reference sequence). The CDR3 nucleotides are TGTGCCACTAAAAGGACTAGCGGGGCGACAGATACGCAGTATTTT. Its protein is CATKRTSGATDTQYF. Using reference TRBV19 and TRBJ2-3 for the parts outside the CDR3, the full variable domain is DGGITQSPKYLFRKEGQNVTLSCEQNLNHDAMYWYRQDPGQGLRLIYYSQIVNDFQKGDIAEGYSVSREKKESFPLTVTSAQKNPTAFYLCATKRTSGATDTQYFGPGTRLTVL.

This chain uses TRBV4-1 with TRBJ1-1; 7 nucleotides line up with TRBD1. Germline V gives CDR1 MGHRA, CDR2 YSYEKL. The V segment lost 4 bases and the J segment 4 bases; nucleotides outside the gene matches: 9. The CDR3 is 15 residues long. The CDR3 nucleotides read TGCGCCAGCAGCCTAGGGGACAGCCTTCTCACTGAAGCTTTCTTT. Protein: CASSLGDSLLTEAFF.

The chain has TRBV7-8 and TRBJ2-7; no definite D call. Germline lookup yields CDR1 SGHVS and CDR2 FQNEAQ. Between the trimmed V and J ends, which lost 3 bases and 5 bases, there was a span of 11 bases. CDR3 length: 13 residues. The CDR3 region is CASSFKERNEQYF. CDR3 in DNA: TGTGCCAGCAGCTTTAAGGAAAGAAACGAGCAGTACTTC.

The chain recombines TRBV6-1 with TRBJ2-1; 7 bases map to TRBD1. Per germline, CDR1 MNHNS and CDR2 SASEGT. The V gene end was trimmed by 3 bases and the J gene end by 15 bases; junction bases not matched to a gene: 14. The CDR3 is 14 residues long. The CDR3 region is CASSDSGTANLPFF. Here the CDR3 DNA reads TGTGCCAGCAGTGATTCCGGGACAGCCAACCTCCCGTTCTTC.

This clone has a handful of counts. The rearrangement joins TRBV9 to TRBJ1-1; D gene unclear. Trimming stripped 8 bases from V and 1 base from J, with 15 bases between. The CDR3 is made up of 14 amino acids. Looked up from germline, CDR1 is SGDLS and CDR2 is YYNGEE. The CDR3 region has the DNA TGTGCCAGTGACCCGGGTCCCTCGAACACTGAAGCTTTCTTT. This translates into CASDPGPSNTEAFF.

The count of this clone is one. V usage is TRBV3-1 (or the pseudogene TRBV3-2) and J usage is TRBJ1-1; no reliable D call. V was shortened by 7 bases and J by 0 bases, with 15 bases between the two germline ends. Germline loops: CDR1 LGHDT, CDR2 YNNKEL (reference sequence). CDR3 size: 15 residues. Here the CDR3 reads CASTQTAVMNTEAFF. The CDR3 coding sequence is TGTGCCAGCACCCAGACGGCGGTGATGAACACTGAAGCTTTCTTT.

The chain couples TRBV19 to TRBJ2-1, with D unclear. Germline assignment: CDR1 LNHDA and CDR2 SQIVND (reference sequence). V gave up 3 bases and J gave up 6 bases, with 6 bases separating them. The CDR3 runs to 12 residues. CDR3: CASSIPLNEQFF. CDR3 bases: TGTGCCAGTAGTATCCCCCTCAATGAGCAGTTCTTC. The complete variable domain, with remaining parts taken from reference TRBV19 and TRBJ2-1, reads DGGITQSPKYLFRKEGQNVTLSCEQNLNHDAMYWYRQDPGQGLRLIYYSQIVNDFQKGDIAEGYSVSREKKESFPLTVTSAQKNPTAFYLCASSIPLNEQFFGPGTRLTVL.

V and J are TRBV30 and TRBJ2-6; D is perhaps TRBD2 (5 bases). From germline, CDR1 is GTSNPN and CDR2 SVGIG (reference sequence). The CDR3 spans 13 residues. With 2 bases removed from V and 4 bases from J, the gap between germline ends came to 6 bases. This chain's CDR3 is CAWSPGGANVLTF. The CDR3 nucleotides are TGTGCCTGGAGTCCGGGGGGGGCCAACGTCCTGACTTTC. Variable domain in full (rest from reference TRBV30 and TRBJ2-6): SQTIHQWPATLVQPVGSPLSLECTVEGTSNPNLYWYRQAAGRGLQLLFYSVGIGQISSEVPQNLSASRPQDRQFILSSKKLLLSDSGFYLCAWSPGGANVLTFGAGSRLTVL.

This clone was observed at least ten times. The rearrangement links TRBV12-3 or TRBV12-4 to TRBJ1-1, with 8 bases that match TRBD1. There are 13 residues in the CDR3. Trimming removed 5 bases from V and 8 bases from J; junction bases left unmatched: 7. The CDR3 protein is CASSLSRTGEAFF. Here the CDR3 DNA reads TGTGCCAGCAGTCTTTCTAGGACAGGGGAAGCTTTCTTT.

The CDR3 sequence: CASSRTEATEAFF. The CDR3 DNA reads as TGTGCCAGTAGTAGGACTGAGGCTACTGAAGCTTTCTTT. V gene TRBV19 combines with J gene TRBJ1-1; D remains unclear. Germline V gene sequence: CDR1 LNHDA, CDR2 SQIVND (reference sequence). CDR3 length: 13 residues. V was shortened by 4 bases and J by 5 bases, with 11 bases between the two germline ends.

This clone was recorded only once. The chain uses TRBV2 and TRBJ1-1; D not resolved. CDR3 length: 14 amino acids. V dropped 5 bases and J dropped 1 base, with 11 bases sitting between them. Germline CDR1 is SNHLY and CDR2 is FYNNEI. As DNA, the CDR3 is TGTGCCAGCAGTTCGATGGAGGCGAACACTGAAGCTTTCTTT. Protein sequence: CASSSMEANTEAFF.

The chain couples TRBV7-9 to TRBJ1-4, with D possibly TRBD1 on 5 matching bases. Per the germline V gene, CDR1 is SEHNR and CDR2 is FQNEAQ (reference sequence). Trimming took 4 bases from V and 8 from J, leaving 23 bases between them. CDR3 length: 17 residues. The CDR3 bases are TGTGCCAGCAGCTCCACGCGGGTACGGGACTTGGGCGAAAAACTGTTTTTT. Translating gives CASSSTRVRDLGEKLFF.

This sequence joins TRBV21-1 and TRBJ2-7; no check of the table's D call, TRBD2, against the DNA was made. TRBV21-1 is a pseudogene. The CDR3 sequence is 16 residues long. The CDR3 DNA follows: TGTGCCAGCAGCACCTACGGGACTAGCGGATGCTACGAGCAGTACTTC. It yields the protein CASSTYGTSGCYEQYF.

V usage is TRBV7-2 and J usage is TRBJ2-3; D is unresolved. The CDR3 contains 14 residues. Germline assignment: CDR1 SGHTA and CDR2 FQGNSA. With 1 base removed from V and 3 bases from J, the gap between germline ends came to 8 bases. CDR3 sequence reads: CASSLEGLTDTQYF. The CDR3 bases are TGTGCCAGCAGCTTAGAGGGCTTGACAGATACGCAGTATTTT.

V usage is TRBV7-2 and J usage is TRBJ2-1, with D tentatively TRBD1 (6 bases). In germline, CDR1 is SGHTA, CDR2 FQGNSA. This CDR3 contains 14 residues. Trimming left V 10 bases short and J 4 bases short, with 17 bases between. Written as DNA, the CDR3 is TGTGCCATCCTAGGGGGAAGGCTTTACAATGAGCAGTTCTTC. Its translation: CAILGGRLYNEQFF.